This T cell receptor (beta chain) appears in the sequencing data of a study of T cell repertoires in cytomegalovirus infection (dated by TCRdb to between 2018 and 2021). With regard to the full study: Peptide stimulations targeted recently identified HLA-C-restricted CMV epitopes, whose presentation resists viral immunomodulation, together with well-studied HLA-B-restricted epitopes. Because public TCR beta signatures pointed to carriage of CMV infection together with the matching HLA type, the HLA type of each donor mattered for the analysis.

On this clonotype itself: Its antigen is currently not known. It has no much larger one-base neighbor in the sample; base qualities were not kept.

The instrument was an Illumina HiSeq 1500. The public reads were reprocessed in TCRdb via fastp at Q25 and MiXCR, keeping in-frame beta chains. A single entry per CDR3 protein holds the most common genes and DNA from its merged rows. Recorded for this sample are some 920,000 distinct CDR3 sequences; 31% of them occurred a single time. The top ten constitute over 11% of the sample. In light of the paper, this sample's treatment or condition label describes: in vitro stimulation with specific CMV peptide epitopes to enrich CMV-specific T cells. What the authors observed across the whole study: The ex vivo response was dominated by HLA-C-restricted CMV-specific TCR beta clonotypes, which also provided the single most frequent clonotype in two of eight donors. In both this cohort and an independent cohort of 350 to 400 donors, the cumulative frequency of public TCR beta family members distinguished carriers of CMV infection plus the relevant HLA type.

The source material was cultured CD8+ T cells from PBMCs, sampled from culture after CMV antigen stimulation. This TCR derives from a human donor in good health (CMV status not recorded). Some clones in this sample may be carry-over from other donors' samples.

The CDR3 is CASSYPSTGQETQYF. The DNA sequence is TGTGCCAGTAGTTACCCTTCTACAGGCCAAGAGACCCAGTACTTC. The chain is assembled from TRBV19 and TRBJ2-5; the D gene is perhaps TRBD1, from 5 matching bases. CDR1 and CDR2 were assigned from the germline V gene (reference sequence) as LNHDA and SQIVND. From the cysteine up to the phenylalanine, the CDR3 has a length of 15 residues. Only CDR3 DNA is held: 45 bases, read in frame from base 1. V is reduced by 5 bases and J by 1 base, leaving a spacing of 14 bases between them.